This entry features one T cell receptor (beta chain) sequence. Its matching antigen is unknown. This sample is part of a study of beta chain features in type 1 diabetes. For the study at large: Patients did not differ from healthy donors in age, gender or cell yield. Overall study results and limits: Patients showed naive, central memory and Treg TCRB repertoires that appeared more similar than those of healthy donors. Among patients with Type 1 diabetes, TCRB CDR3s were moderately but significantly shorter in every one of the four CD4+ subsets. HLA influence on TCRB rearrangement stayed unresolved here.

CDR3 length: 14 amino acids. Trimming removed 4 bases from V and 6 bases from J; junction bases left unmatched: 7. Germline V lookup: CDR1 LNHDA, CDR2 SQIVND (reference sequence). Expressed TCRB transcripts were sequenced, since all the RNA that had been isolated was reverse transcribed. The repertoire was sequenced with immunoSEQ multiplex PCR; TCRdb's copy has only in-frame clones and lacks some. The sample records around 600,000 clones, around 12% being singletons. Sequencing was performed on naive CD4+ T cells from blood. The sequence derives from a man aged 25 to 40 with type 1 diabetes. The chain combines TRBV19 with TRBJ1-1, with 8 bases fitting TRBD1. The CDR3 region has the DNA TGTGCCAGTAGTACGGACAGGGAAAGGGCTGAAGCTTTCTTT. Encoded protein: CASSTDRERAEAFF.